This section outlines one TCR beta chain sequence together with its context. Its antigen is not yet known. No much larger clonotype is one base removed from it; base qualities were not supplied. Libraries were built with the immunoSEQ multiplex PCR assay. Adaptive Biotechnologies performed the TCRbeta CDR3 sequencing at survey depth and reported CDR3 sequences, V/J genes, productive frequency and template counts. Amplification of TCR beta CDR3 regions started from genomic DNA instead of RNA. In the source study's methods: Jensen-Shannon divergence served to quantify pairwise repertoire overlap between tissues, with 0 meaning identical and 1 meaning complete divergence. Based on pairwise JSD values, tissues were grouped by single-linkage agglomerative hierarchical clustering, and the results were shown as dendrograms. GLIPH2 was applied to all patient samples using simulation_depth 1000, kmer_min_depth 3, and cdr3_length_cutoff 8, and only groups with more than two unique CDR3s were retained. A standardized tissue-overlap score extrapolated Jaccard GLIPH-group overlap across patients to a standard repertoire size of 1000 clones. Linear mixed-effect models, with tissue as a fixed effect and individual as a random effect, were used to test how diversity related to clinical or experimental variables. TCRdb's version of the immuneACCESS table is confined to in-frame rearrangements and falls short of the full clone set. An unresolved V gene accounts for under half of the shortfall where checked; the remainder is of unknown origin. The V and J calls and clone size were taken over from that table, and D and trimming were inferred from the DNA. The sample data list about 6,300 clones, and 69% of these were observed just once. Together, the top ten hold approximately 24% of the sample.

The data were taken from a study of tissue T cells after allogeneic stem cell transplantation (dated by TCRdb to between 2021 and 2024). About the full investigation: For tissues with multiple samples, a pathologist reviewed H&E sections and gave sequencing priority to samples with histologically apparent lymphocytes. On the human side, the study was prospective and observational, with no blinding or randomization. The study profiled TCR beta repertoires in many tissues obtained from research autopsies of patients with and without GVHD, and also in mouse models of GVHD. The research as a whole found: Which tissue TCRs were alloreactive or antigen-specific was not determined in the study, and some clones might have been persisting host cells. Not many T cell clones showed up in more than one patient, yet clustering based on motifs uncovered repertoire signatures that were shared across patients in a tissue-specific way. In both patients and mice, T cells from blood and spleen covered only a limited part of the TCR repertoire found in tissues. Within patients, how anatomically similar tissues were was a major factor shaping TCR repertoire composition, regardless of disease or transplant status. For the non-GVHD comparator patients, no blood samples were available. The patient cohort was small and varied clinically, and sampling depth was recognized as a limitation.

This sample's time point label indicates: human tissue collected at research (rapid) autopsy. Three non-HCT comparator patients who had other cancers, at least five GI tract samples, and no known GI disease at death were chosen retrospectively. Autopsy tissues, which were obtained after a median post-mortem interval of roughly 9.9 hours, included GI sites from esophagus to rectum, liver, skin and lymphoid organs including spleen. Autopsy specimens were bisected, with one portion flash-frozen in liquid nitrogen and the rest formalin-fixed; GI outer muscle layers were removed. Genomic DNA was extracted from frozen tissues using the Mag-Bind Blood & Tissue DNA HDQ 96 Kit on a Chemagic 360 or the DNeasy Blood & Tissue Kit. Because of concern about red blood cell contamination, extracted DNA was further purified using the Genomic DNA Clean & Concentrator-25 kit. Trimming removed 0 bases from V and 4 bases from J, leaving 10 bases between the germline ends. The CDR3 runs 13 amino acids, cysteine and phenylalanine included. Only CDR3 DNA is held: 39 bases, read in frame from base 1. Reading the germline V gene gives CDR1 SQVTM and CDR2 ANQGSEA.

The chain is encoded by TRBV29-1 joined to TRBJ2-7; TRBD2 is perhaps the D gene, given 5 matching bases. Sequenced here: tissue from the stomach, sampled at autopsy. The sequence was collected from a woman aged 18 to 55 with breast cancer. The CDR3 region reads CSVEEETGYEQYF. In nucleotides, the sequence is TGCAGCGTTGAAGAAGAGACGGGATACGAGCAGTACTTC.